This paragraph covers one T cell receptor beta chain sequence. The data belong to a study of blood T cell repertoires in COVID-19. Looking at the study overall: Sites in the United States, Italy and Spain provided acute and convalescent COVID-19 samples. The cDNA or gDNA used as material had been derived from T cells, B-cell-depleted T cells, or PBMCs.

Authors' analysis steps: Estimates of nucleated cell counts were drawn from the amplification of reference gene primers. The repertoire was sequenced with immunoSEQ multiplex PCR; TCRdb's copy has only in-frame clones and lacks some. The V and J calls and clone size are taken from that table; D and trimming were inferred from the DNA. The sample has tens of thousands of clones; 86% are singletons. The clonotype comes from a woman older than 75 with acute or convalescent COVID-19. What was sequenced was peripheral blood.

The DNA of the CDR3 is TGTGCCAGTAGTATAGCAGGGGCCTATAGCAATCAGCCCCAGCATTTT. It specifies CASSIAGAYSNQPQHF. The chain couples TRBV19 to TRBJ1-5, with TRBD1 as a possible D gene (6 bases). CDR1 is LNHDA, CDR2 SQIVND, per germline (reference sequence). V lost 1 base and J 0 bases, leaving 10 bases between the germline ends. The length of the CDR3 is 16 residues.